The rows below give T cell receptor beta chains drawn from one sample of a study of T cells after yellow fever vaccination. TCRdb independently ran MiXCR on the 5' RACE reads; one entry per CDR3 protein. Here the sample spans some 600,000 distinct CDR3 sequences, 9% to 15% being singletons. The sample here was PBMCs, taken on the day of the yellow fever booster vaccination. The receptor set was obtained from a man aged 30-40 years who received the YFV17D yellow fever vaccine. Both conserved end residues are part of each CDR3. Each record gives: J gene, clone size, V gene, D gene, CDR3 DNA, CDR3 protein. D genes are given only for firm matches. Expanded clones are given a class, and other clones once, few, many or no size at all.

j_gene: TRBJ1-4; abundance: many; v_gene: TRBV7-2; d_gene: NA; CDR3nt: TGTGCCAGCAGCTTTTCAACTAATGAAAAACTGTTTTTT; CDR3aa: CASSFSTNEKLFF
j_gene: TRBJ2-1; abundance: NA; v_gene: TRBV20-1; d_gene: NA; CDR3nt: TGCAGTGCTAGACCGAGCACTAGGGCTATCAATGAGCAGTTCTTC; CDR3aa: CSARPSTRAINEQFF
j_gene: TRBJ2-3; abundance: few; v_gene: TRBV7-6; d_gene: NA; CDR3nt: TGTGCCAGCAGCTCGATGGGACCCAGCACAGATACGCAGTATTTT; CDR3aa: CASSSMGPSTDTQYF
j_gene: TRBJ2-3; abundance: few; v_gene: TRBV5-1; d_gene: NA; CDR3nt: TGCGCCAGCAGCTCGGGCGGCAGGGGCCCTTACACAGATACGCAGTATTTT; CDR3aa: CASSSGGRGPYTDTQYF
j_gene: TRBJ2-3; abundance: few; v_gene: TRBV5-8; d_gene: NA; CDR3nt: TGTGCCAGCAGCTTGGGGACGGAGGAACGCACAGATACGCAGTATTTT; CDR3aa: CASSLGTEERTDTQYF
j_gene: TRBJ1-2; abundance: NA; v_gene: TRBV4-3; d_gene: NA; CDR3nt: TGCGCCAGCAGCCAAGATCCGGGGGCGTGGGGCTACACCTTC; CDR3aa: CASSQDPGAWGYTF
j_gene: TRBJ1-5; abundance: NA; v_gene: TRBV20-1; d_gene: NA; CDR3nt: TGCCGTGCTCCGCGGGGAGTGGGCACAGATACGCAGCATTTT; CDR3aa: CRAPRGVGTDTQHF
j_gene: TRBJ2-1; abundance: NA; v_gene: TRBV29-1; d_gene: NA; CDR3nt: TGCAAGGAAGCCCGACTAACCTACCTTTACAATGAGCAGTTCTTC; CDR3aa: CKEARLTYLYNEQFF
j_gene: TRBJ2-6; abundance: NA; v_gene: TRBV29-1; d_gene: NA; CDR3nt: TGCAGCGTTGAATTCGCGGCTGGGGCCAACGTCCTGACTTTC; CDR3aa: CSVEFAAGANVLTF
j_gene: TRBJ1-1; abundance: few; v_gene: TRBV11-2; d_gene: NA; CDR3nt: TGTGCCAGCAGCTTAGCTTCCACTGAAGCTTTCTTT; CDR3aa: CASSLASTEAFF
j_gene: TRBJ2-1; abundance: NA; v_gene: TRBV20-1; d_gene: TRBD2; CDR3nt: TGCAGTGCGCCCAAACTAGCGGGAGGAACCTACAATGAGCAGTTCTTC; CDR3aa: CSAPKLAGGTYNEQFF
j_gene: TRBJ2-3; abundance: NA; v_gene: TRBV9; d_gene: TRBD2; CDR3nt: TGTGCCAGCAGCGGCGGACTAGCGGGTCGCACAGATACGCAGTATTTT; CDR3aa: CASSGGLAGRTDTQYF
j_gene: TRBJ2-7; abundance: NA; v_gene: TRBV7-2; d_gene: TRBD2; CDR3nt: TGTGCCAGCAGCTTAGGGGACTATACCTCCTACGAGCAGTACTTC; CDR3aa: CASSLGDYTSYEQYF
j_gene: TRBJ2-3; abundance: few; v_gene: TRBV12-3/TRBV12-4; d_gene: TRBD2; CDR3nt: TGTGCCAGCAGTTCCCCGCCAGGGACTAGCGGTAGCACAGATACGCAGTATTTT; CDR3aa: CASSSPPGTSGSTDTQYF
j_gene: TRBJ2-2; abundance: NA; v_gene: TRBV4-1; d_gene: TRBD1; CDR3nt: TGCGCCAGCAGCCATCGACAGGGGCCCGGGGAGCTGTTTTTT; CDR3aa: CASSHRQGPGELFF
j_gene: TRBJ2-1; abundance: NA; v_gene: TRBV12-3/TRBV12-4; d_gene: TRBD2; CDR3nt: TGTGCCAGCAACCCAGGGAGGGCCGGTAATGAGCAGTTCTTC; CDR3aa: CASNPGRAGNEQFF
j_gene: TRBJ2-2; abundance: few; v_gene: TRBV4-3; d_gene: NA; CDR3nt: TGCGCCAGCAGCCAGTCCCTGGGACTGTTTTTT; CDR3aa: CASSQSLGLFF
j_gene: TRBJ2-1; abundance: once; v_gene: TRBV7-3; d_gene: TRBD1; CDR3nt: TGTGCCAGCAGCTTAAATCAGGGGGCGTTGGATGAGCAGTTCTTC; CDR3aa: CASSLNQGALDEQFF
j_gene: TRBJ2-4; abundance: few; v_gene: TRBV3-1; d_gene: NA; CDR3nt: TGTGCCAGCAGCCCATTCCACCGGGGAGCCAAAAACATTCAGTACTTC; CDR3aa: CASSPFHRGAKNIQYF
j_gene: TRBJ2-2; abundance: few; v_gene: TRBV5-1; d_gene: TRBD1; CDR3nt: TGCGCCAGCAGCCCAGGGACAGGGGGCGCCGGCGGGGAGCTGTTTTTT; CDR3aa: CASSPGTGGAGGELFF
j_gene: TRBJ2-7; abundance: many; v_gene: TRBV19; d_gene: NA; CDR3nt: TGTGCCAGTAGTGAAAAGTACGGCGAGCAGTACTTC; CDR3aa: CASSEKYGEQYF
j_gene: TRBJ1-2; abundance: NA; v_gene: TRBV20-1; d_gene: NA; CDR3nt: TGCAGTGCTAGAGAAAACCAATACTCGGGCTACACCTTC; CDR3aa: CSARENQYSGYTF
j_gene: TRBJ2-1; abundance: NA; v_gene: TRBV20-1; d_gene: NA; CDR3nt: TGCAGTGCTACGCCGGGCGGGATGGTTTGGAATGAGCAGTTCTTC; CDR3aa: CSATPGGMVWNEQFF
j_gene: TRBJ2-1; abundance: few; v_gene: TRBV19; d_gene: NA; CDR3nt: TGTGCCAGTAGTATGTGGGACTCGCGTGGTGAGCAGTTCTTC; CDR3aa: CASSMWDSRGEQFF
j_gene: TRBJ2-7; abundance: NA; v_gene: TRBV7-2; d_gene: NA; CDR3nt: TGTGCCAGCGGTAGGTGGGGCACTGGTTACGAGCAGTACTTC; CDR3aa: CASGRWGTGYEQYF
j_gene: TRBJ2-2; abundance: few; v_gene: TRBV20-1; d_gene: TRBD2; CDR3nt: TGCAGTGCAACGGGAGGGAGGAACACCGGGGAGCTGTTTTTT; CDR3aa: CSATGGRNTGELFF
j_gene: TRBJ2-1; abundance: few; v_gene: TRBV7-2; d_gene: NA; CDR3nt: TGTGCCAGCAGCCCGGGGGGACACTTAAGGGACAATGAGCAGTTCTTC; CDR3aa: CASSPGGHLRDNEQFF
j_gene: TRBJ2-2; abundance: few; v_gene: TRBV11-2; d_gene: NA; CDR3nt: TGTGCCAGCAGCCCGGACTTCTCAGGGGAGCTGTTTTTT; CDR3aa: CASSPDFSGELFF
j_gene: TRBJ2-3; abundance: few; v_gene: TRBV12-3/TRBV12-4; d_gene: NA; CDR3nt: TGTGCCAGCAGTTTATTGTTCAAGGACACAGATACGCAGTATTTT; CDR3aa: CASSLLFKDTDTQYF
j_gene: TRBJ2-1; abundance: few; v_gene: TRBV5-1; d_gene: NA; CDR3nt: TGCGCCAGCAGCTTGTCAGGGACCAATGAGCAGTTCTTC; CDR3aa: CASSLSGTNEQFF